This T cell receptor beta chain is drawn from a study of T cell clonality in common variable immunodeficiency. Study outcomes and limitations: Authors noted CVID clonality's cause needs subpopulation repertoire sequencing.

The CDR3 consists of 13 residues. The germline CDR1 and CDR2 sequences are MNHNS and SASEGT. V lost 5 bases and J lost 5; bases outside the gene matches: 3. Generated by immunoSEQ multiplex PCR, the TCRdb table keeps only in-frame clones and is missing some. The repertoire consists of 40,000 to 45,000 clones, none detected only once. The table lists this clone with many counts. The antigen is unknown. With the read ending 3 residues before the CDR3 end, the germline J gene is used to fill in that end. Most patients and controls had Caucasian heritage. The sequence was collected from a person between 18 and 75 years old in good health. Material for sequencing was peripheral blood mononuclear cells. The rearrangement links TRBV6-1 to TRBJ1-5; TRBD1 aligns across 7 bases. The CDR3: CASSKDRDQPQHF. CDR3 DNA (partial): TGTGCCAGCAGTAAAGACAGGGATCAGCCC.